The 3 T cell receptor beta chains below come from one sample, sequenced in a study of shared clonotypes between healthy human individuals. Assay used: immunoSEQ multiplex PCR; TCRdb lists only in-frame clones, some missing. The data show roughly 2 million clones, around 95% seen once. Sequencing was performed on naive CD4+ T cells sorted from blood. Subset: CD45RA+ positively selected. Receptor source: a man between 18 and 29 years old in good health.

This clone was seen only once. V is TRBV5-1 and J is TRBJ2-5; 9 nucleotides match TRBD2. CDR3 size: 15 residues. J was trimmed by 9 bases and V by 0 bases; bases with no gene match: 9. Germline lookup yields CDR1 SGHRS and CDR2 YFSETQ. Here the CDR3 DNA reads TGCGCCAGCAGCTTGGTCGTTAGCGGGGGATCGGCCCAGTACTTC. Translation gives CASSLVVSGGSAQYF.

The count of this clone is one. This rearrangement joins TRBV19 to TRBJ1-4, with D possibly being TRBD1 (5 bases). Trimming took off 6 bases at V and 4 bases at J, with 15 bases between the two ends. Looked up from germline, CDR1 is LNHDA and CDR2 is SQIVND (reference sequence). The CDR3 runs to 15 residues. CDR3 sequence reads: CASSPRGGFNEKLFF. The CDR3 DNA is TGTGCCAGTAGCCCCCGTGGGGGGTTTAATGAAAAACTGTTTTTT.

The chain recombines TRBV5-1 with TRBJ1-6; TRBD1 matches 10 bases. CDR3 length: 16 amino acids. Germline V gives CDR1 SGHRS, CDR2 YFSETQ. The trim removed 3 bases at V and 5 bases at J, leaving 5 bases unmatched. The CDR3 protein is CASSSSGQGNNSPLHF. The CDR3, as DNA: TGCGCCAGCAGCTCCTCGGGACAGGGGAATAATTCACCCCTCCACTTT.